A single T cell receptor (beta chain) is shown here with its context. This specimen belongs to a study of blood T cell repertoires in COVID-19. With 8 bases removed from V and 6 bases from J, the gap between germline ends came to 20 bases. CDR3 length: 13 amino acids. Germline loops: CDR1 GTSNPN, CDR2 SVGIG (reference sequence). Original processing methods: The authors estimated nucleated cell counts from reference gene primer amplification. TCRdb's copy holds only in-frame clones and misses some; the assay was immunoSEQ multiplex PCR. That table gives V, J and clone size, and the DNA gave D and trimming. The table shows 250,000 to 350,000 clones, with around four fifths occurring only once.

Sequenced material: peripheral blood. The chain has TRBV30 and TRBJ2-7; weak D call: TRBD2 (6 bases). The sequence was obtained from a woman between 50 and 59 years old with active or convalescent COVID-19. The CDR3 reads CAAAGLEASEQYF. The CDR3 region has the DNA TGTGCCGCCGCGGGGCTCGAGGCGTCCGAGCAGTACTTC.